The 31 T cell receptor beta chains below all came from one sample that was sequenced in a study of T cells in Graves' hyperthyroidism and ophthalmopathy. Amplification of TCR beta CDR3 regions used RNA as the template. HTBI primers were employed in a first-round RT-PCR of the TCR CDR3. TCRdb re-called the multiplex PCR reads with MiXCR, one entry per CDR3 protein. The table shows about 400,000 distinct CDR3 sequences, with roughly 15% occurring only once. Sample: blood. The receptors here all came from a man aged 18-30 years with Graves' ophthalmopathy.

This clonotype occurred a few times. The V gene is TRBV5-8, the J gene TRBJ2-1, with D perhaps assigned TRBD1 or TRBD2 (6 bases each). The V and J ends lost 2 bases and 10 bases respectively, with 13 bases between them. This CDR3 spans 13 amino acids. Germline CDR1 SGHTS, CDR2 YDEGEE. CDR3 protein: CASSLRGASEQFF. The CDR3 nucleotides read TGTGCCAGCAGCTTAAGGGGGGCCAGCGAGCAGTTCTTC.

This clonotype came up many times. V gene TRBV20-1 combines with J gene TRBJ2-1; 14 bases map to TRBD2. The V gene end was trimmed by 7 bases and the J gene end by 5 bases; junction bases not matched to a gene: 13. This CDR3 comprises 17 residues. Germline V gene lookup returns CDR1 DFQATT and CDR2 SNEGSKA (reference sequence). The CDR3 here is CSGRRLAGGFTHNEQFF. For the CDR3, the DNA is TGCAGTGGGAGACGACTAGCGGGAGGGTTCACCCACAATGAGCAGTTCTTC.

The chain joins TRBV19 to TRBJ1-6; 8 positions match TRBD1. Germline V gives CDR1 LNHDA, CDR2 SQIVND (reference sequence). Trimming cost V 5 bases and J 5 bases; bases outside gene matches: 11. The CDR3 extends over 17 amino acids. This CDR3 is CASSFHPGQVNNSPLHF. The CDR3 DNA is TGTGCCAGTAGTTTCCACCCGGGACAGGTGAATAATTCACCCCTCCACTTT.

This clonotype occurred a few times. At one boundary the junction diverges from the germline segment, which might be a read error. This rearrangement joins TRBV9 to TRBJ2-5; D ambiguous. The CDR3 has 17 residues. CDR1 is SGDLS and CDR2 is YYNGEE in the germline V gene. The DNA of the CDR3 is TGTGCCAGCAGCGTAGCTTTAGGCCCAGAGTACCAAGAGACCCAGCACTTC. Protein product: CASSVALGPEYQETQHF.

This clonotype was counted at least ten times. The V gene is TRBV6-1, the J gene TRBJ2-7; 7 nucleotides match TRBD1. CDR3 length: 13 residues. Germline trimming cut 5 bases from V and 7 bases from J; bases unmatched to any gene: 8. Germline CDR1 is MNHNS and CDR2 is SASEGT. The CDR3: CASSFRQGREQYF. The CDR3, as DNA: TGTGCCAGCAGTTTCCGACAGGGCCGGGAGCAGTACTTC.

This chain links TRBV7-2 with TRBJ1-4; tentative D call: TRBD1 (6 bases). V was shortened by 5 bases and J by 0 bases, with 10 bases between the two germline ends. CDR3 length: 15 amino acids. The germline CDR1 and CDR2 sequences are SGHTA and FQGNSA. The CDR3 loop is CASSRYRATNEKLFF. The CDR3 bases are TGTGCCAGCAGCCGATACAGGGCAACTAATGAAAAACTGTTTTTT.

This clonotype was found many times. V usage is TRBV7-2 and J usage is TRBJ2-7; no clear D gene. V lost 6 bases and J lost 4, with 10 bases in between. The CDR3 runs to 12 residues. Germline V gene lookup returns CDR1 SGHTA and CDR2 FQGNSA. The CDR3 bases are TGTGCCAGCAGGGCAGGCCAGTACGAGCAGTACTTC. This sequence encodes CASRAGQYEQYF. The full variable domain, in which reference TRBV7-2 and TRBJ2-7 provide the parts outside the CDR3, is GAGVSQSPSNKVTEKGKDVELRCDPISGHTALYWYRQSLGQGLEFLIYFQGNSAPDKSGLPSDRFSAERTGGSVSTLTIQRTQQEDSAVYLCASRAGQYEQYFGPGTRLTVT.

This clonotype was counted many times. The DNA for the CDR3 is TGTGCCAGCAGGGCCATCTATGGCTACACCTTC. Residues: CASRAIYGYTF. The V call is TRBV6-1, the J call TRBJ1-2; no definite D call. This CDR3 comprises 11 residues. Germline assignment: CDR1 MNHNS and CDR2 SASEGT. Trimming shortened V by 6 bases and J by 4 bases, and 6 bases separated the two germline ends.

A remark on this clonotype: Just one base apart from a much larger clone, this may be a read error. The rearrangement joins TRBV7-2 to TRBJ2-1, with D unclear. The CDR3 has 14 amino acids. Per germline, CDR1 SGHTA and CDR2 FQGNSA. Written as DNA, the CDR3 is TGTGCAAGCTCCTCCCGGTACGCTTACAATGAGCAGTTCTTC. Translation: CASSSRYAYNEQFF.

There are a few counts of this clonotype. The rearrangement joins TRBV29-1 to TRBJ1-3, with a weak D call TRBD1 (5 bases). V shed 4 bases and J shed 0 bases, with 16 bases lying between them. There are 16 residues in the CDR3. Per the germline V gene, CDR1 is SQVTM and CDR2 is ANQGSEA. CDR3 sequence: CSVVSGKGRSGNTIYF. Written as DNA, the CDR3 is TGCAGCGTTGTTTCTGGCAAGGGGCGCTCTGGAAACACCATATATTTT.

The chain is built from TRBV2 and TRBJ2-6; a weak D match, TRBD1 (6 bases). CDR3 length equals 20 residues. Trimming pared 10 bases from V and 1 base from J, leaving 29 bases between. Per the germline V gene, CDR1 is SNHLY and CDR2 is FYNNEI. The CDR3 loop reads CATTRDTGSGGGSGANVLTF. CDR3 bases: TGTGCCACCACCCGGGACACGGGTTCGGGTGGGGGATCTGGGGCCAACGTCCTGACTTTC.

This clonotype was recorded at least ten times. V and J are TRBV7-2 and TRBJ2-7, with 8 positions matching TRBD1. V shed 4 bases, J shed 4 bases, and the junction held 9 bases outside the gene matches. The CDR3 extends over 15 amino acids. Germline CDR1 SGHTA, CDR2 FQGNSA. The CDR3 reads CASSSEPDREYEQYF. In DNA form, the CDR3 reads TGTGCCAGCAGCTCAGAACCGGACAGGGAATACGAGCAGTACTTC.

This clonotype has a count of ten or more. The J gene is TRBJ1-2, the V gene TRBV2; D remains unclear. Germline lookup yields CDR1 SNHLY and CDR2 FYNNEI. This CDR3 has 13 residues. The V and J ends lost 0 bases and 6 bases respectively, with 8 bases between them. The CDR3 bases are TGTGCCAGCAGTGAAGCGCGAGGAGATGGCTACACCTTC. It translates to CASSEARGDGYTF.

This clonotype was observed many times. V is TRBV11-2 and J is TRBJ2-2, with 7 bases fitting TRBD2. CDR1 is SGHAT and CDR2 is FQNNGV in the germline V gene. V dropped 4 bases and J dropped 3; count of bases not matched to a gene: 11. The CDR3 is 17 residues long. CDR3 sequence: CASSSQLASLDTGELFF. DNA of the CDR3: TGTGCCAGCAGCTCACAACTAGCGAGTCTGGACACCGGGGAGCTGTTTTTT.

This clonotype has at least ten counts. The chain carries TRBV10-1 and TRBJ1-2, with D possibly TRBD1 on 6 matching bases. The germline CDR1 and CDR2 sequences are WNHNN and SYGVQD (reference sequence). The CDR3 totals 13 residues. V lost 4 bases to trimming and J lost 8 bases, with 14 bases between them. This chain's CDR3 is CASSAGGVGGYTF. CDR3 sequence (DNA): TGCGCCAGCAGTGCGGGGGGCGTAGGAGGCTACACCTTC.

This clonotype occurred a few times. The gene calls are TRBV4-1 and TRBJ2-1; 13 bases fit TRBD2. Germline V gives CDR1 MGHRA, CDR2 YSYEKL. The junction had 8 bases not matched to a gene; V was cut back by 1 base and J by 8 bases. CDR3 size: 17 residues. The CDR3 region is CASSQGGGTSGVHEQFF. The DNA for the CDR3 is TGCGCCAGCAGCCAAGGGGGGGGGACTAGCGGGGTCCATGAGCAGTTCTTC.

This clonotype was seen at least ten times. This rearrangement joins TRBV2 to TRBJ2-7, with D hard to call. This CDR3 has 15 amino acids. Germline CDR1 reads SNHLY; CDR2 reads FYNNEI. V shed 1 base and J shed 2 bases, with 12 bases lying between them. CDR3 residues: CASSEGLIVPYEQYF. Here the CDR3 DNA reads TGTGCCAGCAGTGAAGGGCTAATAGTGCCCTACGAGCAGTACTTC.

This clonotype was counted between two and nine times. The V and J genes are TRBV7-2 and TRBJ2-1, with 15 bases lining up with TRBD2. V was pared by 2 bases and J by 5 bases, with 10 bases of the junction left unmatched. Germline V gene sequence: CDR1 SGHTA, CDR2 FQGNSA. The CDR3 is made up of 19 amino acids. The CDR3: CASSLLGTSGRSLDNEQFF. CDR3 nucleotides: TGTGCCAGCAGCTTATTGGGGACTAGCGGGAGGTCCTTGGACAATGAGCAGTTCTTC.

This clonotype has a count of ten or more. This chain joins TRBV3-1 and TRBJ1-2; D gene ambiguous. This CDR3 is 15 amino acids long. The ends were cut back, 0 bases at V and 1 base at J, with 9 bases in the middle. Looked up from germline, CDR1 is LGHDT and CDR2 is YNNKEL (reference sequence). The DNA for the CDR3 is TGTGCCAGCAGCCAAGATCTTACAGTTAACTATGGCTACACCTTC. Translated, it gives CASSQDLTVNYGYTF.

This clonotype came up many times. The rearrangement uses TRBV12-3 or TRBV12-4 and TRBJ2-7; TRBD1 agrees at 8 bases. V lost 5 bases, J lost 2 bases, and 5 bases stayed unmatched. This CDR3 is 14 amino acids long. CDR3 amino acids: CASSTDRDAYEQYF. CDR3 coding DNA: TGTGCCAGCAGTACGGACAGGGACGCCTACGAGCAGTACTTC.

This clonotype was counted at least ten times. The V and J genes are TRBV11-2 and TRBJ2-5, with D possibly being TRBD2 (6 bases). Looked up from germline, CDR1 is SGHAT and CDR2 is FQNNGV. Trimming took 6 bases from V and 5 from J, leaving 16 bases between them. This CDR3 region has 14 residues. The CDR3 here is CASSFRGGTETQYF. CDR3 DNA sequence: TGTGCCAGCAGTTTTCGAGGAGGGACGGAGACCCAGTACTTC. Full variable domain (missing parts from reference TRBV11-2 and TRBJ2-5): EAGVAQSPRYKIIEKRQSVAFWCNPISGHATLYWYQQILGQGPKLLIQFQNNGVVDDSQLPKDRFSAERLKGVDSTLKIQPAKLEDSAVYLCASSFRGGTETQYFGPGTRLLVL.

Many counts were recorded for this clonotype. The rearrangement uses TRBV11-2 and TRBJ1-1, with 8 bases that match TRBD1. Per germline, CDR1 SGHAT and CDR2 FQNNGV. This CDR3 is built from 13 residues. The V segment lost 7 bases and the J segment 4 bases; nucleotides outside the gene matches: 5. Here the CDR3 reads CASTGTGLTEAFF. The CDR3 DNA follows: TGTGCCAGCACCGGGACAGGTCTCACTGAAGCTTTCTTT.

The J gene is TRBJ2-2, the V gene TRBV19, with D possibly called TRBD1 or TRBD2 (5 bases each). The CDR3 is made up of 14 amino acids. The germline V and J ends were trimmed by 8 bases and 1 base, with 11 bases remaining between them. The germline V gene has CDR1 LNHDA and CDR2 SQIVND (reference sequence). The CDR3 DNA sequence: TGTGCCAGTTGGGGGAGACAGAACACCGGGGAGCTGTTTTTT. It codes for CASWGRQNTGELFF.

There are many counts of this clonotype. The DNA for the CDR3 is TGTGCCAGCAGTGTTTGGGGTGTGAGCTCCTACAATGAGCAGTTCTTC. Translating it yields CASSVWGVSSYNEQFF. The V gene is TRBV2, the J gene TRBJ2-1; D gene uncertain. The V gene's germline CDR1 is SNHLY and CDR2 FYNNEI. The V end was cut by 4 bases, the J end by 0 bases, with 13 bases between. CDR3 length: 16 amino acids.

This clonotype was counted many times. The chain combines TRBV11-3 with TRBJ1-1, with D unresolved. The V and J ends lost 1 base and 4 bases respectively, with 13 bases between them. CDR3 length: 15 amino acids. Germline loops: CDR1 SGHNT, CDR2 YENEEA. The chain's CDR3 is CASSLGHAWVTEAFF. Written as DNA, the CDR3 is TGTGCCAGCAGCTTAGGACATGCGTGGGTCACTGAAGCTTTCTTT. Full variable domain (rest looked up from reference TRBV11-3 and TRBJ1-1): EAGVVQSPRYKIIEKKQPVAFWCNPISGHNTLYWYLQNLGQGPELLIRYENEEAVDDSQLPKDRFSAERLKGVDSTLKIQPAELGDSAVYLCASSLGHAWVTEAFFGQGTRLTVV.

In its sample, this clonotype was seen a few times. The rearrangement uses TRBV4-1 and TRBJ2-1; 7 positions match TRBD2. Trimming at V came to 0 bases and at J to 6 bases, leaving 5 bases not matched to a gene. The CDR3 spans 15 residues. Looked up from germline, CDR1 is MGHRA and CDR2 is YSYEKL. The CDR3 is CASSQDREESNEQFF. The CDR3 DNA is TGCGCCAGCAGCCAAGACCGGGAGGAGAGCAATGAGCAGTTCTTC.

The table lists this clonotype with many counts. The chain joins TRBV10-3 to TRBJ1-1; TRBD1 might be the D (5 bases). The CDR3 covers 12 residues. Germline CDR1 and CDR2: ENHRY and SYGVKD. Trimming left V 8 bases short and J 2 bases short, with 9 bases between. CDR3 protein: CAIGGINTEAFF. The CDR3 nucleotides are TGTGCCATCGGGGGGATAAACACTGAAGCTTTCTTT.

This clonotype was picked up a small number of times. The DNA for the CDR3 is TGTGCCAGTAGTATTCCGGGTTCATCCAAAAACATTCAGTACTTC. Its protein is CASSIPGSSKNIQYF. The chain uses TRBV19 and TRBJ2-4; D gene ambiguous. The CDR3 spans 15 residues. V was clipped by 3 bases and J by 2 bases, with 11 bases between them. CDR1 is LNHDA and CDR2 is SQIVND in the germline V gene (reference sequence).

This clonotype was counted many times. The rearrangement links TRBV30 to TRBJ2-2; D may be TRBD1 (5 bases). Trimming removed 3 bases from V and 11 bases from J, with 19 bases in between. The CDR3 totals 14 residues. Looked up from germline, CDR1 is GTSNPN and CDR2 is SVGIG (reference sequence). CDR3 coding DNA: TGTGCCTGGAGGCTCGGGCAGGGAATGGAAGAGCTGTTTTTT. As protein: CAWRLGQGMEELFF.

The V call is TRBV4-1, the J call TRBJ1-5; D call uncertain. This CDR3 is 15 amino acids long. The V and J ends lost 4 bases and 1 base respectively, with 11 bases between them. Per germline, CDR1 MGHRA and CDR2 YSYEKL. CDR3 loop: CASSLTQRSNQPQHF. CDR3 nucleotide sequence: TGCGCCAGCAGCCTGACCCAGAGAAGCAATCAGCCCCAGCATTTT.

This clonotype was seen many times. The chain couples TRBV20-1 to TRBJ2-3; 8 nucleotides agree with TRBD2. Germline lookup yields CDR1 DFQATT and CDR2 SNEGSKA (reference sequence). The CDR3 consists of 15 residues. V was clipped by 3 bases and J by 2 bases; unmatched bases: 7. In DNA form, the CDR3 reads TGCAGTGCTAGCCCAGCGGGGGCATTCACAGATACGCAGTATTTT. Translated: CSASPAGAFTDTQYF.